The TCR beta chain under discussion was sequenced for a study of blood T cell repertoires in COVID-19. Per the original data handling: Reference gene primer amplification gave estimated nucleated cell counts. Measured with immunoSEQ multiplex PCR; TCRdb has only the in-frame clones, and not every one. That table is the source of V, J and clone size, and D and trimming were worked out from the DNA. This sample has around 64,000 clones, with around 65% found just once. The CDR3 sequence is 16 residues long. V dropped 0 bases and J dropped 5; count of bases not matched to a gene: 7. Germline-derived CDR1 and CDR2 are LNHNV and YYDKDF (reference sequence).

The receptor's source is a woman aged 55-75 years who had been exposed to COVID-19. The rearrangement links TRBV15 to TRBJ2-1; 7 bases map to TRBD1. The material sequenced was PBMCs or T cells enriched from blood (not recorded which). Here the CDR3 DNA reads TGTGCCACCAGCAGAGAGAAGGGACAGAAACACAATGAGCAGTTCTTC. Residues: CATSREKGQKHNEQFF.